This section outlines one T cell receptor (beta chain) sequence together with its context. A much larger clone lies a single base off, so this may be a read error. Germline CDR1 LGHDT, CDR2 YNNKEL (reference sequence). The CDR3 is 19 residues long. This sample was included in a study of blood T cells in healthy people across ages. The authors ran a second PCR of roughly 6 to 12 cycles using a sample-barcoded 5' primer and a J-beta primer mix. A template-switch adaptor containing 12 random nucleotides labeled each cDNA molecule. TCRdb itself ran the 5' RACE reads through MiXCR, one entry per CDR3 protein. This table has hundreds of thousands of distinct CDR3 sequences, 40% to 65% appearing once.

Sequenced: blood. This chain links TRBV3-1 with TRBJ2-1; weak D call: TRBD2 (5 bases). The source is an elderly woman in good health. This CDR3 reads CASSQDPAAAQDSYNKQFF. CDR3 nucleotides: TGTGCCAGCAGCCAAGATCCCGCAGCCGCCCAGGACTCCTACAATAAGCAGTTCTTC.